This T cell receptor (beta chain) is drawn from a study of T cell responses to AZD1222 COVID-19 vaccine. The V and J ends lost 0 bases and 7 bases respectively, with 6 bases between them. The germline V gene encodes CDR1 LGHDT and CDR2 YNNKEL (reference sequence). This CDR3 contains 12 residues. Study-level findings and limits: Clonal diversity was possibly underestimated, and white British individuals and females predominated among donors. Just a handful of AZD1222 recipients tested seropositive at baseline.

In regard to this clone: Its matching antigen is unknown.

The method was immunoSEQ multiplex PCR; TCRdb's version includes in-frame clones alone and lacks a portion of them. The data contain about 150,000 clones, 85% to 95% of them seen just once; the ten biggest clones take up about 1.6%. The sequenced sample was peripheral blood, obtained 28 days after the second AZD1222 dose. This chain links TRBV3-1 (or the pseudogene TRBV3-2) with TRBJ2-5, with D unresolved. The clonotype comes from an adult who received the AZD1222 COVID-19 vaccine. This chain's CDR3 is CASSQEKRTQYF. CDR3 DNA sequence: TGTGCCAGCAGCCAAGAGAAACGGACCCAGTACTTC.